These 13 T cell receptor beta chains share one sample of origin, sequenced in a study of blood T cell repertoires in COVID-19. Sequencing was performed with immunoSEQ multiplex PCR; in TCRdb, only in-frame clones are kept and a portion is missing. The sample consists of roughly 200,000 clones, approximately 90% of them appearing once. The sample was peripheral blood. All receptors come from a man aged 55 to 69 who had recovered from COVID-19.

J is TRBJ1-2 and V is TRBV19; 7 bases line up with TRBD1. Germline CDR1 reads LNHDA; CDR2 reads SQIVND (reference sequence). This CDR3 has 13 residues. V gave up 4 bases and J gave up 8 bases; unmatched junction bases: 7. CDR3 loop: CASSKLGGEGYTF. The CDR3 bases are TGTGCCAGTAGTAAACTAGGGGGCGAGGGCTACACCTTC.

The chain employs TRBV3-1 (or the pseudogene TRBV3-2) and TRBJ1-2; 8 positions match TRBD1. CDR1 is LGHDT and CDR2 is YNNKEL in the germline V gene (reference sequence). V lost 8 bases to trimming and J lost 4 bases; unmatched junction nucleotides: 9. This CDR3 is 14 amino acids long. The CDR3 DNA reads TGTGCCAGCGGTATCGGACAGGGAACCTATGGCTACACCTTC. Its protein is CASGIGQGTYGYTF.

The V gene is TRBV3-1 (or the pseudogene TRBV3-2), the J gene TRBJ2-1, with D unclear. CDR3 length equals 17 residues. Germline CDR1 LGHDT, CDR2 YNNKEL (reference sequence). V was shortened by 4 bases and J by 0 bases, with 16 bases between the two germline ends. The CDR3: CASSLFIAASSYNEQFF. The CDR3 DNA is TGTGCCAGCAGCCTGTTTATCGCAGCGAGCTCCTACAATGAGCAGTTCTTC.

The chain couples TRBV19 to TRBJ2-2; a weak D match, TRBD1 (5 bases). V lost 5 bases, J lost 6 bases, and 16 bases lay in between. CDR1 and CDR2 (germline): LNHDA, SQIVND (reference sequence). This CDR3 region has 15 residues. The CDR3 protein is CASSGIGDKPGELFF. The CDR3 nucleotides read TGTGCCAGTAGTGGGATAGGGGATAAGCCCGGGGAGCTGTTTTTT.

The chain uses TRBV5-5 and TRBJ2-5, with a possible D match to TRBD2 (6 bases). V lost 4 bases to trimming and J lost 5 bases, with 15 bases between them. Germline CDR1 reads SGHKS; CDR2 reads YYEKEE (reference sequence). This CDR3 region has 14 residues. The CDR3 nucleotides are TGTGCCAGCAGCCCAATTGGAGGAGGGGAGACCCAGTACTTC. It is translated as CASSPIGGGETQYF.

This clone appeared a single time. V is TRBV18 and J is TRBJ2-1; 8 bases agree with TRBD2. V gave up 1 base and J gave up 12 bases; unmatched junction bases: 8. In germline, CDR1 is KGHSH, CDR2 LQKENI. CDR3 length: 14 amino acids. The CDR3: CASSPRNGGEGQFF. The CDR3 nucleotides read TGTGCCAGCTCACCACGGAACGGGGGGGAAGGGCAGTTCTTC.

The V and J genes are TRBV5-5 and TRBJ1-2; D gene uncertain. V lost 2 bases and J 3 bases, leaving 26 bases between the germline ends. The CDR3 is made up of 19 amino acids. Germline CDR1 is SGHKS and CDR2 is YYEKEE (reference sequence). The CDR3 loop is CASSFPPGGLSSRDYGYTF. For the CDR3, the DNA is TGTGCCAGCAGCTTCCCTCCCGGCGGACTCTCCTCTAGAGACTATGGCTACACCTTC.

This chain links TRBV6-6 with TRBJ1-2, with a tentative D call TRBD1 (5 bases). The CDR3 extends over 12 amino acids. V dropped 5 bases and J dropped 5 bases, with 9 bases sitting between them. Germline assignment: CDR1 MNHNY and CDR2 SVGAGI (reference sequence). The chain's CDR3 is CASSQTDYGYTF. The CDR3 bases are TGTGCCAGCAGTCAGACAGATTATGGCTACACCTTC.

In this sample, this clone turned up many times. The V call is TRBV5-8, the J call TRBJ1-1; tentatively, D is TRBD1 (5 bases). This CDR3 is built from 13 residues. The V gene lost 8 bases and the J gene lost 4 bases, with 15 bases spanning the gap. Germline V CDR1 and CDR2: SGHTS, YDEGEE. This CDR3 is CASPLGRATEAFF. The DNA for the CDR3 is TGTGCCAGTCCCCTGGGCAGGGCCACTGAAGCTTTCTTT.

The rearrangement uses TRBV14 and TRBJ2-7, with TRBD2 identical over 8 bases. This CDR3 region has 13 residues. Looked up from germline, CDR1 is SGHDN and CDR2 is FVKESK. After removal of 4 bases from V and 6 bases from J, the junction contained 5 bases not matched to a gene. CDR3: CASSLGAGGEQYF. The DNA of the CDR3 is TGTGCCAGCAGCCTAGGTGCGGGAGGCGAGCAGTACTTC.

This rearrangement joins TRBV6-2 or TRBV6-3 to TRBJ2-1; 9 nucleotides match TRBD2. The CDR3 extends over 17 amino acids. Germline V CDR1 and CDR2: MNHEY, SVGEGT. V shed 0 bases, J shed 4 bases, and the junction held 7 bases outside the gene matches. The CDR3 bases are TGTGCCAGCAGTTACTCACCTCCTAGCGGGATATACAATGAGCAGTTCTTC. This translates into CASSYSPPSGIYNEQFF.

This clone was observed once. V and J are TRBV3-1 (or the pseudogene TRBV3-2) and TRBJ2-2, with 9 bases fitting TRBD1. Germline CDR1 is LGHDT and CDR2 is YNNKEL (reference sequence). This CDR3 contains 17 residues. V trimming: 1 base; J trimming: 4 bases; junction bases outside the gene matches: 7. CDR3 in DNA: TGTGCCAGCAGCCAAGTCGGGGGACAGGGCTTCACCGGGGAGCTGTTTTTT. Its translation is CASSQVGGQGFTGELFF.

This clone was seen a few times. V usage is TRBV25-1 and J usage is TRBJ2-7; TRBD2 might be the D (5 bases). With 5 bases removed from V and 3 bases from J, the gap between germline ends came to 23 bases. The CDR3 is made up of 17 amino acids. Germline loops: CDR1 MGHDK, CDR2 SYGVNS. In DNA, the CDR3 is TGTGCCAGCAGTTGGTCCCCCGAGGGCTCGCCTATCTACGAGCAGTACTTC. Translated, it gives CASSWSPEGSPIYEQYF.